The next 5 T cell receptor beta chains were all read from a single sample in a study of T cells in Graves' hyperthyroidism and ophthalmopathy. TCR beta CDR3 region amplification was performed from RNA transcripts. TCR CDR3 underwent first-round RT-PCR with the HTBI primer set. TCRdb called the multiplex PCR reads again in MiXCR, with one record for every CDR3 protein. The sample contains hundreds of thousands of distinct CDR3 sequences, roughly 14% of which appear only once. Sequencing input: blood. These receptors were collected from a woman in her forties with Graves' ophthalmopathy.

The CDR3 DNA is TGTGCCAGCAGCTCCGACGCGCTGGGGGGCTATGGCTACACCTTC. Encoded protein: CASSSDALGGYGYTF. The chain joins TRBV12-3 or TRBV12-4 to TRBJ1-2; weak D call: TRBD1 (5 bases). V was shortened by 6 bases and J by 4 bases, with 18 bases between the two germline ends. The CDR3 runs 15 residues.

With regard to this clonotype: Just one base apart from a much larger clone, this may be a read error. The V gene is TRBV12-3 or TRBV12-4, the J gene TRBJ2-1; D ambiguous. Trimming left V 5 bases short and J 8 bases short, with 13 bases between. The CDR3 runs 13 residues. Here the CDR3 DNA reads TGTGCCAGCAGTGCCCCGGGCTTAGATGAGCAGTTCTTC. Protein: CASSAPGLDEQFF.

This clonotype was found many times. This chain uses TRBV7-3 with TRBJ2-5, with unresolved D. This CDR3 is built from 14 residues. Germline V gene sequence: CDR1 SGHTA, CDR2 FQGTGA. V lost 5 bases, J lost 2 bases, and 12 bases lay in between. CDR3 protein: CASSGFVGQETQYF. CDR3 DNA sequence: TGTGCCAGCAGCGGCTTTGTGGGGCAAGAGACCCAGTACTTC.

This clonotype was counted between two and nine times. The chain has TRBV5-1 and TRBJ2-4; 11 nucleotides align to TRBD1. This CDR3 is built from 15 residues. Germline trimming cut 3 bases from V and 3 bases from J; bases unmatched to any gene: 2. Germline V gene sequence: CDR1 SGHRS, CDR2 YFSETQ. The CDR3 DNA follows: TGCGCCAGCAGCTGGACAGGGGGCGACAAAAACATTCAGTACTTC. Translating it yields CASSWTGGDKNIQYF.

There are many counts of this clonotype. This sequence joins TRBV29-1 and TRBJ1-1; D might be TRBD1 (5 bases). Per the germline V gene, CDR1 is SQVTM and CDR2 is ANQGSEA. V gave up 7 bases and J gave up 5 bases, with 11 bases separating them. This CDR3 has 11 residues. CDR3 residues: CSAGTGTEAFF. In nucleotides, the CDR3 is TGCAGCGCCGGGACGGGAACTGAAGCTTTCTTT.